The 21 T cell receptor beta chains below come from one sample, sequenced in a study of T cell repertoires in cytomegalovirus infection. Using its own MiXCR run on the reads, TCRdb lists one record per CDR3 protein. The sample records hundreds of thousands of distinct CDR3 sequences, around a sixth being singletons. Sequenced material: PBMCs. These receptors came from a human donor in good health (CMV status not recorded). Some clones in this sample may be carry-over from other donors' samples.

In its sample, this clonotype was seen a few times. The CDR3 here is CSARDSQGGNTIYF. The CDR3 DNA reads TGCAGTGCTAGAGATTCCCAGGGTGGAAACACCATATATTTT. V is TRBV20-1 and J is TRBJ1-3; a possible D gene is TRBD1 (5 bases). Trimming removed 0 bases at V and 3 bases at J, with 9 bases between. The CDR3 loop spans 14 amino acids. The V gene's germline CDR1 is DFQATT and CDR2 SNEGSKA (reference sequence).

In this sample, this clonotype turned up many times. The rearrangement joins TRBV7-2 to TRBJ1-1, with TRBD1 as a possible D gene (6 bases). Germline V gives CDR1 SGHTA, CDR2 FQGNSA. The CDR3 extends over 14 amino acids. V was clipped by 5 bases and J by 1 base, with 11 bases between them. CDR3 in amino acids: CASSLDSSNTEAFF. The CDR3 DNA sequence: TGTGCCAGCAGCCTGGACAGCTCGAACACTGAAGCTTTCTTT.

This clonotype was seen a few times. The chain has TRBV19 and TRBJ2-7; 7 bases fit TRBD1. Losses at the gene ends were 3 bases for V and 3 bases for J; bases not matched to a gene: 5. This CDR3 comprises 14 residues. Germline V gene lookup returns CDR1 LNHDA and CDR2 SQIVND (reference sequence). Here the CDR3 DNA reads TGTGCCAGTAGTATCTCCGGGGACAGCTACGAGCAGTACTTC. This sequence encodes CASSISGDSYEQYF.

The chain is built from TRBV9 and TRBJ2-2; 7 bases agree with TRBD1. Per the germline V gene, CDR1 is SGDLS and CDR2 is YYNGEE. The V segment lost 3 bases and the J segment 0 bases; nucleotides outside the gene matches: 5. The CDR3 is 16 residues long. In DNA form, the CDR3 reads TGTGCCAGCAGCGGGGGACAGCTCTCGAACACCGGGGAGCTGTTTTTT. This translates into CASSGGQLSNTGELFF. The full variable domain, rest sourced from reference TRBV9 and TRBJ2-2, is DSGVTQTPKHLITATGQRVTLRCSPRSGDLSVYWYQQSLDQGLQFLIQYYNGEERAKGNILERFSAQQFPDLHSELNLSSLELGDSALYFCASSGGQLSNTGELFFGEGSRLTVL.

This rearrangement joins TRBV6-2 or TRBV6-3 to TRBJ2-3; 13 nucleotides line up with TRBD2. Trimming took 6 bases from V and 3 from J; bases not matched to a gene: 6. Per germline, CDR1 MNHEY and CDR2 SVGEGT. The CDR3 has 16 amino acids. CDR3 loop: CASRRTSGSRTDTQYF. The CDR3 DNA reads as TGTGCCAGCAGGCGGACTAGCGGGAGTAGGACAGATACGCAGTATTTT.

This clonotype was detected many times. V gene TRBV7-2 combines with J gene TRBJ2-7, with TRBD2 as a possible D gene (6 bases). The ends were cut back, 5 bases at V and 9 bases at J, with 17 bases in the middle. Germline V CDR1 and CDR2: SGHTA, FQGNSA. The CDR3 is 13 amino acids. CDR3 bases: TGTGCCAGCAGCCCCGAGGGAGGTCGGCGGCAGTACTTC. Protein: CASSPEGGRRQYF.

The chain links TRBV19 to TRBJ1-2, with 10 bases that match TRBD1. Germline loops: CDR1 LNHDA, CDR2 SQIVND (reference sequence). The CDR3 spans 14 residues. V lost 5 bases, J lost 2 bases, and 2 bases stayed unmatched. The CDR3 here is CASSRQGANYGYTF. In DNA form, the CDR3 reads TGTGCCAGTAGTCGACAGGGGGCAAACTATGGCTACACCTTC. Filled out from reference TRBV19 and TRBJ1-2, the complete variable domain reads DGGITQSPKYLFRKEGQNVTLSCEQNLNHDAMYWYRQDPGQGLRLIYYSQIVNDFQKGDIAEGYSVSREKKESFPLTVTSAQKNPTAFYLCASSRQGANYGYTFGSGTRLTVV.

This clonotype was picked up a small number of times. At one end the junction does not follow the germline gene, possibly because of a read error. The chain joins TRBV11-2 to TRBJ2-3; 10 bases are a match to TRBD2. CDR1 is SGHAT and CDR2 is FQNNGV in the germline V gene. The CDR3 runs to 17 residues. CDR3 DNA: TGTGCCAGCAGTTTAGGAGCGGGAGGGCCGAGCACAGATACGCAGTATTTT. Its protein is CASSLGAGGPSTDTQYF. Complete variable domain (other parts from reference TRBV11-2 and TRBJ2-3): EAGVAQSPRYKIIEKRQSVAFWCNPISGHATLYWYQQILGQGPKLLIQFQNNGVVDDSQLPKDRFSAERLKGVDSTLKIQPAKLEDSAVYLCASSLGAGGPSTDTQYFGPGTRLTVL.

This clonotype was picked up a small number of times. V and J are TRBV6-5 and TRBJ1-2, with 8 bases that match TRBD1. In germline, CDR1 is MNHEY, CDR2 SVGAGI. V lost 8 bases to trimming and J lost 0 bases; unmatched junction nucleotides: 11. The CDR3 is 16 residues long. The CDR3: CASGRPGGIANYGYTF. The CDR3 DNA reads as TGTGCCAGCGGGCGACCAGGGGGCATAGCTAACTATGGCTACACCTTC.

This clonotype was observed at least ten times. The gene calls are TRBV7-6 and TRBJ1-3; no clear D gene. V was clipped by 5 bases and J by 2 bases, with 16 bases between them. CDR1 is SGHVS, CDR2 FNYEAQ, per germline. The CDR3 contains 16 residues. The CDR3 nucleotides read TGTGCCAGCAGCCCCCGACGGGGTGAGGCTGGAAACACCATATATTTT. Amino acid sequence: CASSPRRGEAGNTIYF.

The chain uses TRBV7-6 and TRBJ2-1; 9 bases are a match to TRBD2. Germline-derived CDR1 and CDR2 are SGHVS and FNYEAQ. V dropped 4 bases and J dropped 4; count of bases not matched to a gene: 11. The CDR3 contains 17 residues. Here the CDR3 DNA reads TGTGCCAGCAGCTCAGCGGGGGGAACTAGCGGTTACAATGAGCAGTTCTTC. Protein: CASSSAGGTSGYNEQFF.

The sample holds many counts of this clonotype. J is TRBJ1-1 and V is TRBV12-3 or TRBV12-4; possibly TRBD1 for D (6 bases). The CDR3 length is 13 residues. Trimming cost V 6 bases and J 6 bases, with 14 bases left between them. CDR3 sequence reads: CASRQRTDPEAFF. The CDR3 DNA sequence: TGTGCCAGCAGGCAACGGACAGACCCTGAAGCTTTCTTT.

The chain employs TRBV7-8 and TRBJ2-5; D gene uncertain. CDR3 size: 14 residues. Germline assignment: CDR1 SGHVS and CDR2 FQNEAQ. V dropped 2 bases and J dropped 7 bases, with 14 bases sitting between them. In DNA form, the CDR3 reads TGTGCCAGCAGCTTATGGGTTGGACCCGGGACCCAGTACTTC. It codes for CASSLWVGPGTQYF.

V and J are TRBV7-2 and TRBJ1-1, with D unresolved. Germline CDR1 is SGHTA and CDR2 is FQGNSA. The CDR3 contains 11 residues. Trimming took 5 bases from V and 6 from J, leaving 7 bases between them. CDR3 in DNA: TGTGCCAGCAGCCCCCGGGCTGAAGCTTTCTTT. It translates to CASSPRAEAFF.

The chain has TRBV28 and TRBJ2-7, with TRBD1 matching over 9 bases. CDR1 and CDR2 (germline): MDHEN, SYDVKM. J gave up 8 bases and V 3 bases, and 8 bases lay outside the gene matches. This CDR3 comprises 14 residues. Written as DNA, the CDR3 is TGTGCCAGCAGTTTGTGGGACAGGGTGTTGAAGCAGTACTTC. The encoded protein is CASSLWDRVLKQYF.

The CDR3 region has the DNA TGTGCCAGCAGCCACAGACAGGGAATGGATCAGTATTTT. Translated: CASSHRQGMDQYF. The chain joins TRBV12-3 or TRBV12-4 to TRBJ2-3; TRBD1 agrees at 7 bases. V lost 6 bases, J lost 12 bases, and 12 bases stayed unmatched. The length of the CDR3 is 13 residues.

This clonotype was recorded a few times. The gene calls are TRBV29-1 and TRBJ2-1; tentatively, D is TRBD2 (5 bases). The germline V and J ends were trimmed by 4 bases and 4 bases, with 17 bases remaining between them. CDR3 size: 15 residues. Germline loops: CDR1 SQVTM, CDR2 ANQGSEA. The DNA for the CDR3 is TGCAGCGTTGGAGGGAGTGGCCCGGTGTACAATGAGCAGTTCTTC. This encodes CSVGGSGPVYNEQFF.

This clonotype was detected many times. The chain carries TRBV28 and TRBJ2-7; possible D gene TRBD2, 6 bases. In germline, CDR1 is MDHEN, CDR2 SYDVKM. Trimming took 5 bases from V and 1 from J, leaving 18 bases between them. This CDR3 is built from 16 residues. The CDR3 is CASSTYDKGTSYEQYF. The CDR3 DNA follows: TGTGCCAGCAGTACCTACGACAAGGGGACTTCCTACGAGCAGTACTTC.

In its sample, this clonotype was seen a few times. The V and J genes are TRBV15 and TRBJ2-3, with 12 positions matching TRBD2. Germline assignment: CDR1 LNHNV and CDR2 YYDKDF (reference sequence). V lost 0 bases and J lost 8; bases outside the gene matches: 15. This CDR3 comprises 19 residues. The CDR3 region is CATSRDQGGTSGRRGTQYF. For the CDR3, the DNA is TGTGCCACCAGCAGAGATCAGGGAGGAACTAGCGGGAGGAGGGGTACGCAGTATTTT.

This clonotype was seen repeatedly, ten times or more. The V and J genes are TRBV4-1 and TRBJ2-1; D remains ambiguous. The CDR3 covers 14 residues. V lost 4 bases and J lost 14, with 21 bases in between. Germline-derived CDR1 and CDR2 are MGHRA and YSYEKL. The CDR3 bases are TGCGCCAGCAGCCCCCTCCCCGGCGGACCAGCCAAGTTCTTC. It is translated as CASSPLPGGPAKFF.

CDR3 bases: TGTGCCAGCAGTTACTACAGTCTAGCGGGAGGGTACACCGGGGAGCTGTTTTTT. Amino acids: CASSYYSLAGGYTGELFF. The chain recombines TRBV6-6 with TRBJ2-2; TRBD2 aligns across 12 bases. V shed 1 base and J 3 bases; nucleotides not matched to a gene: 6. Germline loops: CDR1 MNHNY, CDR2 SVGAGI (reference sequence). The CDR3 length is 18 residues.